This T cell receptor beta chain was recovered during a study of long-term antiretroviral therapy in people with HIV. Study context: The earliest specimens came about a decade ahead of the 2015 immediate-ART recommendation. General study findings and limits: The study lacked data on ART adherence, viral resistance or therapy changes. Pre-ART-expanded clones dominated the repertoire at all time points. Diversity increased after ART yet remained lower than in transplant donor controls.

At survey level, the immunoSEQ assay was run in its v3.0 version. Data came from immunoSEQ multiplex PCR; TCRdb stores just in-frame clones and leaves some out. The sample yields 15,000 to 20,000 clones, around 90% seen once. Trimming left V 1 base short and J 5 bases short, with 9 bases between. The germline gives CDR1 MNHNS, CDR2 SASEGT. CDR3 length: 14 residues. Note on this clone: The antigen remains undetermined.

The TCR originated in a man in his sixties with HIV. V usage is TRBV6-1 and J usage is TRBJ1-5; D ambiguous. The sequencing used unsorted PBMCs, collected 0.3 years after starting antiretroviral therapy. In DNA form, the CDR3 reads TGTGCCAGCAGTGAAGGAACAAGCTATCAGCCCCAGCATTTT. Its translation: CASSEGTSYQPQHF.